Listed here are 24 T cell receptor beta chains from one sample, sequenced in a study of control samples from healthy donors and cancer patients. Some clones are missing from TCRdb's copy, which holds only in-frame ones; the method was immunoSEQ multiplex PCR. The profile covers about 130,000 clones, with about 93% appearing a single time and 12% to 15% taken by the ten largest. Sequencing was carried out using PBMCs. These receptors all come from a man aged 55 to 70 with colorectal cancer.

This chain links TRBV9 with TRBJ1-2; D is unresolved. V was shortened by 0 bases and J by 0 bases, with 6 bases between the two germline ends. CDR1 SGDLS and CDR2 YYNGEE come from the germline V gene. The CDR3 covers 14 residues. The CDR3 loop is CASSVAGANYGYTF. The CDR3 DNA follows: TGTGCCAGCAGCGTAGCCGGAGCTAACTATGGCTACACCTTC.

The chain links TRBV5-4 to TRBJ2-2; D call uncertain. The V gene lost 1 base and the J gene lost 0 bases, with 1 base spanning the gap. CDR3 size: 13 residues. Germline V gives CDR1 SGHNT, CDR2 YYREEE (reference sequence). CDR3 region: CASSLTNTGELFF. CDR3 in DNA: TGTGCCAGCAGCTTGACGAACACCGGGGAGCTGTTTTTT.

This chain connects TRBV14 to TRBJ2-5, with a tentative D call TRBD2 (6 bases). V was trimmed by 0 bases and J by 4 bases, leaving 15 bases between them. There are 16 residues in the CDR3. From germline, CDR1 is SGHDN and CDR2 FVKESK. The CDR3 loop is CASSQEGRGGGETQYF. The CDR3, as DNA: TGTGCCAGCAGCCAAGAAGGACGGGGAGGAGGAGAGACCCAGTACTTC.

This chain links TRBV9 with TRBJ1-1, with TRBD1 matching over 9 bases. CDR1 is SGDLS, CDR2 YYNGEE, per germline. The CDR3 totals 14 residues. Trimming at V came to 4 bases and at J to 5 bases, leaving 6 bases not matched to a gene. CDR3 in DNA: TGTGCCAGCAGCATCCGACAGGGGGATACTGAAGCTTTCTTT. Its translation: CASSIRQGDTEAFF.

The rearrangement joins TRBV21-1 to TRBJ2-2; the DNA was not compared with TRBD1, the D call given in the table. TRBV21-1 is given as a pseudogene. The CDR3 contains 17 residues. The CDR3 is CASSKVDRGPNTGELFF. The CDR3 nucleotides read TGTGCCAGCAGCAAAGTGGATAGGGGCCCTAACACCGGGGAGCTGTTTTTT.

The rearrangement uses TRBV6-5 and TRBJ1-1, with a weak D call TRBD1 (6 bases). V was shortened by 5 bases and J by 1 base, with 11 bases between the two germline ends. CDR1 MNHEY and CDR2 SVGAGI come from the germline V gene. The CDR3 is 14 residues long. The CDR3 sequence is CASSTGTPNTEAFF. The CDR3, as DNA: TGTGCCAGCAGTACCGGGACACCGAACACTGAAGCTTTCTTT.

V gene TRBV7-9 combines with J gene TRBJ2-2; possibly TRBD2 for D (5 bases). In germline, CDR1 is SEHNR, CDR2 FQNEAQ (reference sequence). Trimming removed 7 bases from V and 0 bases from J, with 12 bases in between. The CDR3 loop spans 15 amino acids. The CDR3: CASNPDSPNTGELFF. In DNA, the CDR3 is TGTGCCAGCAACCCGGACTCTCCGAACACCGGGGAGCTGTTTTTT. Full variable domain (outside the CDR3, taken from reference TRBV7-9 and TRBJ2-2): DTGVSQNPRHKITKRGQNVTFRCDPISEHNRLYWYRQTLGQGPEFLTYFQNEAQLEKSRLLSDRFSAERPKGSFSTLEIQRTEQGDSAMYLCASNPDSPNTGELFFGEGSRLTVL.

J is TRBJ2-5 and V is TRBV4-1; D remains unclear. Trimming stripped 8 bases from V and 4 bases from J, with 14 bases between. The CDR3 has 13 amino acids. The germline gives CDR1 MGHRA, CDR2 YSYEKL. CDR3 nucleotides: TGCGCCAGCGGTCCGGTTGACACAGAGACCCAGTACTTC. It is translated as CASGPVDTETQYF.

The V call is TRBV11-2, the J call TRBJ2-7; TRBD2 agrees at 7 bases. Trimming took 4 bases from V and 3 from J; bases not matched to a gene: 15. The CDR3 has 17 amino acids. CDR1 and CDR2 (germline): SGHAT, FQNNGV. In DNA, the CDR3 is TGTGCCAGCAGCTCCCCTTCGCCGGGACCTAGCGGCTACGAGCAGTACTTC. It specifies CASSSPSPGPSGYEQYF.

The J gene is TRBJ2-1, the V gene TRBV6-2 or TRBV6-3; D gene unclear. Germline CDR1 MNHEY, CDR2 SVGEGT. The CDR3 extends over 14 amino acids. Trimming removed 0 bases from V and 4 bases from J, with 7 bases in between. The CDR3 sequence is CASSYSAQYNEQFF. The CDR3 coding sequence is TGTGCCAGCAGTTACTCAGCGCAATACAATGAGCAGTTCTTC.

This clone appeared a single time. V is TRBV24-1 and J is TRBJ1-5; D is uncertain. The CDR3 covers 15 residues. The V end lost 1 base, the J end lost 6 bases, and 12 bases lay between the germline ends. Germline CDR1 and CDR2: KGHDR and SFDVKD. CDR3 sequence: CATSDLGAPSQPQHF. The DNA of the CDR3 is TGTGCCACCAGTGATTTAGGCGCACCCAGTCAGCCCCAGCATTTT.

The rearrangement joins TRBV5-5 to TRBJ2-5; 9 bases line up with TRBD2. Germline CDR1 SGHKS, CDR2 YYEKEE (reference sequence). The V gene end was trimmed by 3 bases and the J gene end by 0 bases; junction bases not matched to a gene: 12. This CDR3 contains 18 residues. The CDR3 protein is CASSSMGAGGMYQETQYF. The CDR3 coding sequence is TGTGCCAGCAGCTCCATGGGAGCGGGGGGAATGTACCAAGAGACCCAGTACTTC. The variable domain in full, completed from reference TRBV5-5 and TRBJ2-5, reads DAGVTQSPTHLIKTRGQQVTLRCSPISGHKSVSWYQQVLGQGPQFIFQYYEKEERGRGNFPDRFSARQFPNYSSELNVNALLLGDSALYLCASSSMGAGGMYQETQYFGPGTRLLVL.

As concerns this clone: The sample carries other DNA sequences with the same CDR3. The chain uses TRBV29-1 and TRBJ1-1, with TRBD1 identical over 7 bases. The junction had 4 bases not matched to a gene; V was cut back by 5 bases and J by 1 base. The germline gives CDR1 SQVTM, CDR2 ANQGSEA. This CDR3 has 13 amino acids. CDR3 DNA: TGCAGCGTTAACAGGGGAGGGAACACTGAAGCTTTCTTT. Translating gives CSVNRGGNTEAFF.

The chain carries TRBV5-1 and TRBJ2-3, with 7 bases identical to TRBD2. CDR1 SGHRS and CDR2 YFSETQ come from the germline V gene. V gave up 0 bases and J gave up 2 bases; unmatched junction bases: 6. The CDR3 spans 16 residues. Written as DNA, the CDR3 is TGCGCCAGCAGCTTGGGGGGCGGGGGACCCACAGATACGCAGTATTTT. Translated, it gives CASSLGGGGPTDTQYF. The variable domain in full, completed from reference TRBV5-1 and TRBJ2-3, reads KAGVTQTPRYLIKTRGQQVTLSCSPISGHRSVSWYQQTPGQGLQFLFEYFSETQRNKGNFPGRFSGRQFSNSRSEMNVSTLELGDSALYLCASSLGGGGPTDTQYFGPGTRLTVL.

The chain carries TRBV3-1 (or the pseudogene TRBV3-2) and TRBJ2-3, with 10 nucleotides matching TRBD2. Trimming cost V 0 bases and J 2 bases; bases outside gene matches: 8. CDR1 LGHDT and CDR2 YNNKEL come from the germline V gene (reference sequence). This CDR3 spans 18 amino acids. Here the CDR3 reads CASSQDLGSGGVTDTQYF. CDR3 in DNA: TGTGCCAGCAGCCAAGATCTCGGCAGCGGGGGGGTCACAGATACGCAGTATTTT.

This chain joins TRBV7-8 and TRBJ2-7; weak D call: TRBD2 (5 bases). CDR1 and CDR2 from the germline V gene are SGHVS and FQNEAQ. The V end was cut by 6 bases, the J end by 2 bases, with 17 bases between. The CDR3 is 15 residues long. Here the CDR3 reads CASSRGGAATYEQYF. The DNA of the CDR3 is TGTGCCAGCAGTCGAGGAGGCGCCGCTACCTACGAGCAGTACTTC.

J is TRBJ2-1 and V is TRBV6-6, with D perhaps matching TRBD1 (6 bases). CDR1 and CDR2 from the germline V gene are MNHNY and SVGAGI (reference sequence). Trimming stripped 6 bases from V and 7 bases from J, with 13 bases between. This CDR3 region has 13 residues. CDR3 sequence: CASRASTGNEQFF. The CDR3 DNA is TGTGCCAGCAGGGCAAGTACAGGGAATGAGCAGTTCTTC.

This clone has a handful of counts. This rearrangement joins TRBV7-9 to TRBJ2-2; 7 bases align to TRBD1. Trimming cost V 7 bases and J 4 bases; bases outside gene matches: 6. Germline CDR1 is SEHNR and CDR2 is FQNEAQ (reference sequence). The CDR3 consists of 14 residues. This CDR3 reads CASTNRGVTGELFF. DNA of the CDR3: TGTGCCAGCACCAACAGGGGCGTCACCGGGGAGCTGTTTTTT.

In its sample, this clone was seen once. Here the CDR3 DNA reads TGTGCCAGCAGCCAAACCGGGACAGGGGTCGGCTACACCTTC. Translating it yields CASSQTGTGVGYTF. The chain couples TRBV3-1 (or the pseudogene TRBV3-2) to TRBJ1-2; 10 bases are shared with TRBD1. The CDR3 runs 14 residues. J gave up 8 bases and V 2 bases, and 5 bases lay outside the gene matches. Germline CDR1 reads LGHDT; CDR2 reads YNNKEL (reference sequence).

The chain couples TRBV9 to TRBJ1-2, with 7 bases that match TRBD1. Unmatched junction bases numbered 6, after V lost 4 bases and J lost 6 bases. The CDR3 runs to 13 residues. Germline CDR1 is SGDLS and CDR2 is YYNGEE. The CDR3 DNA sequence: TGTGCCAGCAGCCCAGGGACAGTTAATGGCTACACCTTC. This sequence encodes CASSPGTVNGYTF.

This clone was observed once. The rearrangement joins TRBV6-2 or TRBV6-3 to TRBJ1-1; perhaps TRBD1 as D (5 bases). CDR1 is MNHEY and CDR2 is SVGEGT in the germline V gene. Trimming took off 6 bases at V and 1 base at J, with 12 bases between the two ends. There are 14 residues in the CDR3. The CDR3, as DNA: TGTGCCAGCAGCCCCCGCGGGGCGAACACTGAAGCTTTCTTT. Translated: CASSPRGANTEAFF.

The chain recombines TRBV7-2 with TRBJ1-2, with TRBD1 matching 9 bases. V lost 8 bases and J lost 2; bases outside the gene matches: 6. CDR3 size: 14 residues. CDR1 and CDR2 from the germline V gene are SGHTA and FQGNSA. The CDR3 loop reads CASVRDRVNYGYTF. Written as DNA, the CDR3 is TGTGCCAGCGTCCGGGACAGGGTAAACTATGGCTACACCTTC.

The chain joins TRBV7-2 to TRBJ1-2; no reliable D call. The V gene lost 5 bases and the J gene lost 8 bases, with 15 bases spanning the gap. The CDR3 totals 13 residues. CDR1 and CDR2 (germline): SGHTA, FQGNSA. The CDR3 region is CASSPRTYGGYTF. The DNA for the CDR3 is TGTGCCAGCAGCCCTCGGACTTATGGGGGCTACACCTTC. The variable domain in full, completed from reference TRBV7-2 and TRBJ1-2, reads GAGVSQSPSNKVTEKGKDVELRCDPISGHTALYWYRQSLGQGLEFLIYFQGNSAPDKSGLPSDRFSAERTGGSVSTLTIQRTQQEDSAVYLCASSPRTYGGYTFGSGTRLTVV.

The chain employs TRBV10-3 and TRBJ2-3; D perhaps matches TRBD2 (7 bases). Trimming took 10 bases from V and 2 from J, leaving 19 bases between them. Germline V lookup: CDR1 ENHRY, CDR2 SYGVKD. CDR3 length equals 15 residues. CDR3 coding DNA: TGTGCCACCCGGGGGGCGGGGACGGCCACAGATACGCAGTATTTT. It specifies CATRGAGTATDTQYF.